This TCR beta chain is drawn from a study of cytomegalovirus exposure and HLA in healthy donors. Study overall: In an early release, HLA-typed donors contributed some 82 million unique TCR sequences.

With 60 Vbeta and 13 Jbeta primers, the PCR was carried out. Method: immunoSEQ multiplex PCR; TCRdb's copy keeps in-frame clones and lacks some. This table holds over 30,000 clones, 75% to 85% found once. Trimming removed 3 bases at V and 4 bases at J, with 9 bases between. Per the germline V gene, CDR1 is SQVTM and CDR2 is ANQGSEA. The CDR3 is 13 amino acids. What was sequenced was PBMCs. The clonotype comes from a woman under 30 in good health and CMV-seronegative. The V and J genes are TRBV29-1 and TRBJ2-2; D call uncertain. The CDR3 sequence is CSVETVRTGELFF. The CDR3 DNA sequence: TGCAGCGTTGAGACTGTGCGCACCGGGGAGCTGTTTTTT.